The present T cell receptor (beta chain) was sequenced within a study of OX40 agonist ivuxolimab in advanced cancers. For context, the study as a whole: The costimulatory receptor OX40 (CD134) was targeted by ivuxolimab, a fully human IgG2 agonistic monoclonal antibody. Partial responses occurred in three dose-escalation patients, of whom one had hepatocellular carcinoma and two had cutaneous melanoma. Intravenous ivuxolimab was administered to patients every 2 weeks at six dose levels: 0.01, 0.1, 0.3, 1.5, 3 and 10 mg/kg. Prior anti-PD-1, anti-PD-L1 or anti-CTLA-4 therapy was permitted, and checkpoint inhibitors had been received by roughly two fifths of dose-escalation patients. A male proportion of 82.7% and a mean age of about 60 years, ranging from about 23 to 79, were recorded for the dose-escalation cohort. The paper reports the monotherapy dose-escalation portion (N of about 47 patients) of the phase I ivuxolimab trial. Peripheral TCRbeta sequencing was intended to test whether TCR sequence diversity was altered and clonal T-cell expansion was caused by ivuxolimab. Among the approximately 54 dose-escalation patients, some 20 had hepatocellular carcinoma, around 15 melanoma, 9 renal cell carcinoma and 9 head and neck cancer.

With respect to this clone: No cognate antigen has been identified for it. Base qualities are missing; no much larger clone stands one base away.

For sequencing of the TCRbeta CDR3 region, genomic DNA was extracted from the sorted cells. The immunoSEQ Assay was used for sequencing of TCRbeta CDR3 regions. Imported from immuneACCESS, the table was reduced by TCRdb to in-frame sequences with V and J called. These copies leave out some clones; in studies compared against another copy, an unresolved V gene accounts for under half, and the cause of the remainder is not known. Across this sample there are about 83,000 clones, with 85% seen only once. The biggest ten clones account for roughly 0.62% of the sample. CDR1 and CDR2 are drawn from the germline V gene: SGHTA, FQGTGA. Including the terminal cysteine and phenylalanine, the CDR3 comprises 17 residues. Only the CDR3 DNA is retained, 51 bases long and in frame from the first base. Ends trimmed: V by 1 base, J by 2 bases; bases unmatched to a gene: 4. Patients with a history of autoimmune disease or receiving systemic immunosuppression were excluded from the trial. Peripheral blood for TCR sequencing was collected from all dose cohorts at baseline, on cycle 4 day 1, and on cycle 7 day 1. The samples were taken from a phase I, first-in-human, multicenter, open-label dose-escalation trial of ivuxolimab. The trial enrolled adults with locally advanced or metastatic head and neck squamous cell, hepatocellular, melanoma or renal cell carcinoma. Before TCR sequencing, CD4+ and CD8+ T cells were separately sorted from peripheral blood.

The investigation overall reported the following: Low levels of normalized T-cell clonal expansion were also seen in some patients who did not respond. After ivuxolimab, more expanded clones were found on average in CD8+ T cells than in CD4+ T cells. At doses of 0.1 to 3.0 mg/kg, clonal expansion of both CD4+ and CD8+ T cells in blood was seen between baseline and week 6. In partial responders in the 0.1-3.0 mg/kg groups, normalized peripheral clonal expansion was found to be among the lowest, especially among CD8+ T cells. The antigen specificity of the clonally expanded peripheral T cells was not determined.

Sample: CD4+ or CD8+ T cells sorted from blood, taken in a trial of the OX40 agonist ivuxolimab. This sequence originates from an adult with an advanced solid tumor such as melanoma, head and neck, liver or kidney cancer. Recombination linked TRBV7-3 to TRBJ2-6; TRBD1 aligns with 8 central bases. The sequenced DNA: TGTGCCAGCAGCTTAAGTGGACAGGGCCCTGGGGCCAACGTCCTGACTTTC. Translation gives CASSLSGQGPGANVLTF.